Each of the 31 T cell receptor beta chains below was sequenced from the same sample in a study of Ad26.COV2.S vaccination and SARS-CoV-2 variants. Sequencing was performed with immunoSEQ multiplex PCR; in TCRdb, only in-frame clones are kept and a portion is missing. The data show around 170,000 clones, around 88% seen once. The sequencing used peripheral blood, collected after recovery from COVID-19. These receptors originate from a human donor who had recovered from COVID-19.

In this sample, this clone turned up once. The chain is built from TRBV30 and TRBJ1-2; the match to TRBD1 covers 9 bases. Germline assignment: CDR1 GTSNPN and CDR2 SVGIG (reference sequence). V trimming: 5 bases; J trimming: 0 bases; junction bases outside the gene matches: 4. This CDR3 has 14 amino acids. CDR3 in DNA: TGTGCCTGGCGGACAGGGGTGGCTAACTATGGCTACACCTTC. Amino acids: CAWRTGVANYGYTF.

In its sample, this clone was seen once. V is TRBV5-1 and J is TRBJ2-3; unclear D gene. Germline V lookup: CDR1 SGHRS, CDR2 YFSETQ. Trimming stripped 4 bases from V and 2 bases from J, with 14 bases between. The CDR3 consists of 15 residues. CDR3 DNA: TGCGCCAGCAGCGAAGGTACTGGGGTCACAGATACGCAGTATTTT. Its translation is CASSEGTGVTDTQYF.

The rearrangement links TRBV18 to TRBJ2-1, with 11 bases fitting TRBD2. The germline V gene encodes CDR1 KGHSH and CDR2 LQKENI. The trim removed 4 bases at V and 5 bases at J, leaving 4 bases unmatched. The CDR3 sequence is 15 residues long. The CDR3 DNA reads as TGTGCCAGCTCACTCACTAGCGGGAGCAACAATGAGCAGTTCTTC. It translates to CASSLTSGSNNEQFF.

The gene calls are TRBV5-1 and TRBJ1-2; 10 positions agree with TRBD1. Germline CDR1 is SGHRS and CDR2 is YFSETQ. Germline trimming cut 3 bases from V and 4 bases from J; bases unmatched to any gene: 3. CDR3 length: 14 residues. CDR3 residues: CASSSGTGVYGYTF. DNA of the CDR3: TGCGCCAGCAGCTCCGGGACAGGGGTCTATGGCTACACCTTC.

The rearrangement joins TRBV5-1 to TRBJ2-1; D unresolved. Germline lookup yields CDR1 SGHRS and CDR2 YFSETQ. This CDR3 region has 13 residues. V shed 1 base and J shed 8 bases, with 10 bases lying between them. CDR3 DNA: TGCGCCAGCAGCTTGAGCCGCGGAGATGAGCAGTTCTTC. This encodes CASSLSRGDEQFF.

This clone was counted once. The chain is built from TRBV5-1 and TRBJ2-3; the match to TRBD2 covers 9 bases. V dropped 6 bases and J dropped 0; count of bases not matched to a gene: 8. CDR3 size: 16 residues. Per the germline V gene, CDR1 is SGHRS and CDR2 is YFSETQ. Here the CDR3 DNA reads TGCGCCAGCACAACTGGACTAGCGCAAAGCACAGATACGCAGTATTTT. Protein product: CASTTGLAQSTDTQYF.

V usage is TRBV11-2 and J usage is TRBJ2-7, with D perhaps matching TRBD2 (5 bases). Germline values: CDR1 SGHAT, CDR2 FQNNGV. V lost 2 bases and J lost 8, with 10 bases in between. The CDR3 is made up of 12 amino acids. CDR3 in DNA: TGTGCCAGCAGCTTACTGAGGGCCAAGCAGTACTTC. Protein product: CASSLLRAKQYF.

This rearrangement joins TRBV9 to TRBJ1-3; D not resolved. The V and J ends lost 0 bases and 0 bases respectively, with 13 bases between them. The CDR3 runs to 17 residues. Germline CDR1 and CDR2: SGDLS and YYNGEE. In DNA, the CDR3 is TGTGCCAGCAGCGTAGGAATGAGGGATAACTCTGGAAACACCATATATTTT. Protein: CASSVGMRDNSGNTIYF.

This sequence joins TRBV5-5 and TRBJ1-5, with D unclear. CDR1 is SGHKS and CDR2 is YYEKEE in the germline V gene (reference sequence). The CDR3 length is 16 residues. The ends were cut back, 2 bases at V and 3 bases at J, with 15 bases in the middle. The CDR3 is CASSFFPTVINQPQHF. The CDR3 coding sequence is TGTGCCAGCAGCTTCTTTCCAACGGTAATCAATCAGCCCCAGCATTTT.

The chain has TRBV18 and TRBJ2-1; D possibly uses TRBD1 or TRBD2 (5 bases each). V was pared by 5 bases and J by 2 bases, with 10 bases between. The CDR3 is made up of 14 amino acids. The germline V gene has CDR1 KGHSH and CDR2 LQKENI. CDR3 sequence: CASSLGDAYNEQFF. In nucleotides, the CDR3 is TGTGCCAGCTCATTAGGGGACGCCTACAATGAGCAGTTCTTC.

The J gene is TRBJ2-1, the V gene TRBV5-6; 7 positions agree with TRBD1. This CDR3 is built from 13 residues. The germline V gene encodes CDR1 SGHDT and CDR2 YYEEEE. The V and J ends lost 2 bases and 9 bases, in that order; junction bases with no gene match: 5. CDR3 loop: CASSFPGGGEQFF. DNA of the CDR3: TGTGCCAGCAGCTTCCCAGGGGGTGGTGAGCAGTTCTTC.

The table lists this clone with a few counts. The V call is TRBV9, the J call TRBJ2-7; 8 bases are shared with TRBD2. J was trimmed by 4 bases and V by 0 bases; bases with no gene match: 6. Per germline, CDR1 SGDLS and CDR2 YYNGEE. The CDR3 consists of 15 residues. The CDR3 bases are TGTGCCAGCAGCGTAGGAGGCGGGGGGACTTACGAGCAGTACTTC. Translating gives CASSVGGGGTYEQYF.

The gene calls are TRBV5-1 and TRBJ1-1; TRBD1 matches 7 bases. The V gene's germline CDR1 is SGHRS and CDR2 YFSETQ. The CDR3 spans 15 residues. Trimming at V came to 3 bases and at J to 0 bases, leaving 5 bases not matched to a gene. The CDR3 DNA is TGCGCCAGCAGCTCGGGGACAGAGATGAACACTGAAGCTTTCTTT. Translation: CASSSGTEMNTEAFF.

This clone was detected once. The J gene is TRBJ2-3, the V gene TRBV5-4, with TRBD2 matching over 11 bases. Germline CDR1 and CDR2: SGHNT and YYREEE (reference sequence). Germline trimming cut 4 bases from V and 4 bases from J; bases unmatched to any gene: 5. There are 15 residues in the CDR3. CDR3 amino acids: CASSPRTSGSDTQYF. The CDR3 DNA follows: TGTGCCAGCAGCCCACGGACTAGCGGGTCAGATACGCAGTATTTT.

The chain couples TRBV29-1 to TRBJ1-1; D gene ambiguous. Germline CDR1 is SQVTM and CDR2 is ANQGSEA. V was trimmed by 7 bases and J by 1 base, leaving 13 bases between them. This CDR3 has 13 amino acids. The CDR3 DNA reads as TGCAGCGCTCTCGGACGGCCGAACACTGAAGCTTTCTTT. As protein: CSALGRPNTEAFF. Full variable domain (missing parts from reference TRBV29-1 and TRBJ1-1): SAVISQKPSRDICQRGTSLTIQCQVDSQVTMMFWYRQQPGQSLTLIATANQGSEATYESGFVIDKFPISRPNLTFSTLTVSNMSPEDSSIYLCSALGRPNTEAFFGQGTRLTVV.

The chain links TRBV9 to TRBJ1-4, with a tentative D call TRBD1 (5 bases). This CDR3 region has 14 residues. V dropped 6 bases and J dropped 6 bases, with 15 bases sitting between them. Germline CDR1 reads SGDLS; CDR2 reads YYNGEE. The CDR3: CASTREGSDEKLFF. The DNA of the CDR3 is TGTGCCAGCACCCGGGAGGGGTCGGATGAAAAACTGTTTTTT.

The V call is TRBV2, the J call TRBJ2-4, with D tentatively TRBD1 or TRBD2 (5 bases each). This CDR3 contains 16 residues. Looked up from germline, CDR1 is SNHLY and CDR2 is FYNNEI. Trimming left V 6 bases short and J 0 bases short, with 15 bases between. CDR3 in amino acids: CASRELGVIAKNIQYF. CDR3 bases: TGTGCCAGCAGGGAGCTGGGGGTCATAGCCAAAAACATTCAGTACTTC. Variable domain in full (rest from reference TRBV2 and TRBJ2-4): EPEVTQTPSHQVTQMGQEVILRCVPISNHLYFYWYRQILGQKVEFLVSFYNNEISEKSEIFDDQFSVERPDGSNFTLKIRSTKLEDSAMYFCASRELGVIAKNIQYFGAGTRLSVL.

The CDR3 loop reads CASSIQGGPHEQYF. In nucleotides, the CDR3 is TGTGCCAGCAGTATCCAGGGGGGCCCCCACGAGCAGTACTTC. The chain uses TRBV2 and TRBJ2-7, with D possibly TRBD1 on 7 matching bases. Deletions cut 5 bases from V and 5 bases from J, with 16 bases between. CDR3 length equals 14 residues. From germline, CDR1 is SNHLY and CDR2 FYNNEI. Full variable domain (outside the CDR3, taken from reference TRBV2 and TRBJ2-7): EPEVTQTPSHQVTQMGQEVILRCVPISNHLYFYWYRQILGQKVEFLVSFYNNEISEKSEIFDDQFSVERPDGSNFTLKIRSTKLEDSAMYFCASSIQGGPHEQYFGPGTRLTVT.

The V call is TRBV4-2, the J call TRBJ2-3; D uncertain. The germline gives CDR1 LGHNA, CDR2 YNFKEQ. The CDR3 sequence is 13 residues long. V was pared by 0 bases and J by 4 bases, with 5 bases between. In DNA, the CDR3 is TGTGCCAGCAGCCAAGAATGGCCAGATACGCAGTATTTT. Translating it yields CASSQEWPDTQYF.

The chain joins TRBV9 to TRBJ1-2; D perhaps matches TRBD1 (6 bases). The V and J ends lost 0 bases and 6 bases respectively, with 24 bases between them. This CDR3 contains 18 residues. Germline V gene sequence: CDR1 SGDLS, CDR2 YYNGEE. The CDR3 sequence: CASSVDGGQSDSLNGYTF. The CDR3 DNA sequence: TGTGCCAGCAGCGTAGACGGGGGGCAGTCCGATTCTCTTAATGGCTACACCTTC.

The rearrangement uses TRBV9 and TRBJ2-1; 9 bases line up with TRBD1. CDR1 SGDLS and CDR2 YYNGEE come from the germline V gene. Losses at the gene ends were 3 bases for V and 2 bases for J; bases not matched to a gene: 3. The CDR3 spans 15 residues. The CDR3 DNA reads TGTGCCAGCAGCGCGGGACAGGGACCCTACAATGAGCAGTTCTTC. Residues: CASSAGQGPYNEQFF.

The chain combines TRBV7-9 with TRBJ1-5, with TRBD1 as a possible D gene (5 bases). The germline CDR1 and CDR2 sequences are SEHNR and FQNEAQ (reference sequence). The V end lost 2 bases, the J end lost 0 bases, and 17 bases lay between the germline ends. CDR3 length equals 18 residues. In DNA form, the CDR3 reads TGTGCCAGCAGCTTATGGGACGGCGGACCTAATAGCAATCAGCCCCAGCATTTT. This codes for CASSLWDGGPNSNQPQHF.

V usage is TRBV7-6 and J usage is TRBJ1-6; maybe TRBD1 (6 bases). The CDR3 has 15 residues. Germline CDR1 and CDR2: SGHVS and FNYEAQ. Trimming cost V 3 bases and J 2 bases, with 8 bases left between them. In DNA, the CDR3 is TGTGCCAGCAGCTTGGGGGGCCCCTATAATTCACCCCTCCACTTT. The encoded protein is CASSLGGPYNSPLHF.

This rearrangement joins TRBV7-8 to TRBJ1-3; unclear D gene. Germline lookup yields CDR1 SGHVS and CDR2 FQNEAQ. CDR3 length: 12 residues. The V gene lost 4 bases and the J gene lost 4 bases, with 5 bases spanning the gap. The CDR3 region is CASSSRGNTIYF. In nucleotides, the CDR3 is TGTGCCAGCAGCTCAAGGGGAAACACCATATATTTT.

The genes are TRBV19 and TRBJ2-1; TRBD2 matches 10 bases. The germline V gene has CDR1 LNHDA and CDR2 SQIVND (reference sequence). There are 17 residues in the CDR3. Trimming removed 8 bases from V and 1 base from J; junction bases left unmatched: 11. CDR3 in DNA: TGTGCCAGTTGCCCTAGCGGGGGTTCAATTTCCTACAATGAGCAGTTCTTC. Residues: CASCPSGGSISYNEQFF. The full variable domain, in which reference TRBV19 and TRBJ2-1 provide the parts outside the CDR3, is DGGITQSPKYLFRKEGQNVTLSCEQNLNHDAMYWYRQDPGQGLRLIYYSQIVNDFQKGDIAEGYSVSREKKESFPLTVTSAQKNPTAFYLCASCPSGGSISYNEQFFGPGTRLTVL.

CDR3 amino acids: CASSLAPPSSYNSPLHF. The CDR3 DNA follows: TGCGCCAGCAGCTTGGCGCCCCCGAGCTCCTATAATTCACCCCTCCACTTT. V is TRBV5-1 and J is TRBJ1-6; D gene unclear. The V end was cut by 0 bases, the J end by 0 bases, with 10 bases between. Germline CDR1 SGHRS, CDR2 YFSETQ. The CDR3 runs 17 residues.

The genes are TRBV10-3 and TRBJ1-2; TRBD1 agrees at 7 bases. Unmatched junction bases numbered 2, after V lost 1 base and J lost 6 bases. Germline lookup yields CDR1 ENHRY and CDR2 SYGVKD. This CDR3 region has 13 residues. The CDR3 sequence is CAISELGQNGYTF. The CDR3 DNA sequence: TGTGCCATCAGTGAGTTGGGACAGAATGGCTACACCTTC.

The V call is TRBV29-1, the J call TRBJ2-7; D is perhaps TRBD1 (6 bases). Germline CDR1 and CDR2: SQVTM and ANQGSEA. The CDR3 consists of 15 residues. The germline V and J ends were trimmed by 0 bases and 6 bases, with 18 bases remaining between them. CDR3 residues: CSVEDLGTPEGEQYF. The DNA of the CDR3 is TGCAGCGTTGAAGATCTCGGGACACCAGAAGGCGAGCAGTACTTC.

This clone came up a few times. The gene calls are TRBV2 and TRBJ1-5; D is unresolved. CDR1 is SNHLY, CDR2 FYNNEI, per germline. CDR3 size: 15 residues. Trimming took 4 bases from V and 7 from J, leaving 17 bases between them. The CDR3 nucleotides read TGTGCCAGCAGTGCCCGCGGCAGCTTCAACCAGCCCCAGCATTTT. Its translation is CASSARGSFNQPQHF.

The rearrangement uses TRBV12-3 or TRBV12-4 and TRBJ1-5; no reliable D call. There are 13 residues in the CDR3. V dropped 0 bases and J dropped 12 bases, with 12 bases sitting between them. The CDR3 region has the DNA TGTGCCAGCAGTTTAGCCACTGGTTTGCTCCAGCATTTT. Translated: CASSLATGLLQHF.

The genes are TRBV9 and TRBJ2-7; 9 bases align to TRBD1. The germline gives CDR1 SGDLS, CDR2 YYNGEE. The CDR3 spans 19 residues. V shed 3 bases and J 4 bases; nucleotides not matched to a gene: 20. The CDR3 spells CASSASITQSGTGMYEQYF. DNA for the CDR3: TGTGCCAGCAGCGCCTCAATTACACAATCCGGGACAGGGATGTACGAGCAGTACTTC.